This entry lists 25 T cell receptor beta chains sequenced from one sample in a study of T cell responses to AZD1222 COVID-19 vaccine. Profiled with immunoSEQ multiplex PCR; TCRdb holds only in-frame clones, not every one. The sample lists about 97,000 clones; approximately 90% were seen once. Source: peripheral blood, taken on day 0 of AZD1222 vaccination. Receptors were obtained from an adult in good health.

This chain joins TRBV28 and TRBJ2-7; TRBD2 is a possible D gene (5 bases). Trimming took 5 bases from V and 0 from J, leaving 17 bases between them. CDR1 MDHEN and CDR2 SYDVKM come from the germline V gene. The CDR3 has 16 residues. CDR3 DNA sequence: TGTGCCAGCAGTGGGCGTTTCGGGGTCAGCTCCTACGAGCAGTACTTC. Translated, it gives CASSGRFGVSSYEQYF.

The CDR3 reads CASRGLAGGQYEQYF. CDR3 in DNA: TGTGCCAGCAGAGGACTAGCGGGGGGCCAGTACGAGCAGTACTTC. The gene calls are TRBV27 and TRBJ2-7, with TRBD2 matching 14 bases. CDR1 is MNHEY, CDR2 SMNVEV, per germline (reference sequence). V trimming: 6 bases; J trimming: 4 bases; junction bases outside the gene matches: 5. The CDR3 runs to 15 residues.

The CDR3 protein is CASTREKEGEQYF. For the CDR3, the DNA is TGTGCCAGCACCCGGGAGAAGGAGGGCGAGCAGTACTTC. This sequence joins TRBV12-3 or TRBV12-4 and TRBJ2-7; D possibly corresponds to TRBD2 (6 bases). The CDR3 has 13 residues. Trimming removed 7 bases from V and 6 bases from J, with 16 bases in between.

The CDR3: CASSLDRHAGELFF. DNA of the CDR3: TGTGCCAGCAGCTTAGATCGGCACGCCGGGGAGCTGTTTTTT. The chain joins TRBV11-2 to TRBJ2-2; D unresolved. The V end was cut by 0 bases, the J end by 6 bases, with 8 bases between. The length of the CDR3 is 14 residues. Germline V gene data show CDR1 as SGHAT and CDR2 as FQNNGV.

The V call is TRBV9, the J call TRBJ1-6, with D unclear. Germline V lookup: CDR1 SGDLS, CDR2 YYNGEE. Trimming left V 0 bases short and J 0 bases short, with 10 bases between. This CDR3 is 17 amino acids long. Written as DNA, the CDR3 is TGTGCCAGCAGCGTAGACGCCAGCCGCTCCTATAATTCACCCCTCCACTTT. Protein sequence: CASSVDASRSYNSPLHF.

The J gene is TRBJ1-1, the V gene TRBV5-4; weak D call: TRBD1 (6 bases). The V and J ends lost 4 bases and 0 bases respectively, with 13 bases between them. The CDR3 is made up of 15 amino acids. Germline CDR1 reads SGHNT; CDR2 reads YYREEE (reference sequence). As DNA, the CDR3 is TGTGCCAGCAGCCGTGGACAGTTCATGAACACTGAAGCTTTCTTT. The encoded protein is CASSRGQFMNTEAFF.

The chain is built from TRBV28 and TRBJ1-5; D is unclear. This CDR3 has 15 residues. In germline, CDR1 is MDHEN, CDR2 SYDVKM. Trimming removed 5 bases from V and 2 bases from J, with 13 bases in between. CDR3 in DNA: TGTGCCAGCAGTCCCCCGCTGTCAGGCAATCAGCCCCAGCATTTT. This sequence encodes CASSPPLSGNQPQHF.

The V and J genes are TRBV7-9 and TRBJ1-6; D call uncertain. The germline CDR1 and CDR2 sequences are SEHNR and FQNEAQ (reference sequence). The CDR3 totals 14 residues. Trimming took 0 bases from V and 5 from J, leaving 5 bases between them. CDR3: CASSLAVNNSPLHF. DNA of the CDR3: TGTGCCAGCAGCTTAGCCGTAAATAATTCACCCCTCCACTTT.

The chain is built from TRBV5-1 and TRBJ2-2, with 7 bases lining up with TRBD1. The CDR3 runs to 13 residues. After removal of 7 bases from V and 5 bases from J, the junction contained 5 bases not matched to a gene. CDR1 and CDR2 (germline): SGHRS, YFSETQ. The CDR3 reads CASGQGVTGELFF. In DNA form, the CDR3 reads TGCGCCAGCGGCCAGGGGGTTACCGGGGAGCTGTTTTTT.

This clone was detected once. The V call is TRBV7-2, the J call TRBJ2-3; 14 nucleotides line up with TRBD2. CDR1 and CDR2 from the germline V gene are SGHTA and FQGNSA. V dropped 4 bases and J dropped 10; count of bases not matched to a gene: 4. The CDR3 is 14 residues long. This CDR3 reads CASSSGLAGAAQYF. The DNA for the CDR3 is TGTGCCAGCAGCTCGGGACTAGCGGGAGCTGCGCAGTATTTT.

The chain links TRBV7-9 to TRBJ1-4, with D tentatively TRBD1 (5 bases). CDR3 size: 14 residues. In germline, CDR1 is SEHNR, CDR2 FQNEAQ (reference sequence). Deletions cut 5 bases from V and 4 bases from J, with 11 bases between. CDR3 sequence (DNA): TGTGCCAGCAGCCTTGGACATATTAATGAAAAACTGTTTTTT. Protein: CASSLGHINEKLFF. Together with reference TRBV7-9 and TRBJ1-4, the CDR3 gives the full variable domain: DTGVSQNPRHKITKRGQNVTFRCDPISEHNRLYWYRQTLGQGPEFLTYFQNEAQLEKSRLLSDRFSAERPKGSFSTLEIQRTEQGDSAMYLCASSLGHINEKLFFGSGTQLSVL.

The V and J genes are TRBV6-2 or TRBV6-3 and TRBJ2-1; 9 nucleotides agree with TRBD1. With 0 bases clipped from V and 7 bases from J, the junction kept 7 bases outside the gene matches. CDR1 and CDR2 from the germline V gene are MNHEY and SVGEGT. The CDR3 is 16 amino acids. The CDR3 sequence: CASSYSDRGSANEQFF. CDR3 DNA: TGTGCCAGCAGTTACTCGGACAGGGGATCTGCTAATGAGCAGTTCTTC.

The genes are TRBV5-1 and TRBJ2-6; unclear D gene. The V end was cut by 5 bases, the J end by 1 base, with 7 bases between. In germline, CDR1 is SGHRS, CDR2 YFSETQ. The CDR3 is 14 amino acids. The DNA for the CDR3 is TGCGCCAGCAGGCTTAGTTCTGGGGCCAACGTCCTGACTTTC. Residues: CASRLSSGANVLTF.

The J gene is TRBJ2-1, the V gene TRBV9; 13 bases line up with TRBD2. This CDR3 contains 17 residues. V shed 3 bases and J 2 bases; nucleotides not matched to a gene: 5. Per the germline V gene, CDR1 is SGDLS and CDR2 is YYNGEE. CDR3 bases: TGTGCCAGCAGCGCGGGGGGACTAGCGGGAACCTACAATGAGCAGTTCTTC. Translation: CASSAGGLAGTYNEQFF.

This clone rates as medium-sized. V and J are TRBV6-2 or TRBV6-3 and TRBJ2-4, with D perhaps TRBD1 (7 bases). CDR1 is MNHEY, CDR2 SVGEGT, per germline. V was shortened by 2 bases and J by 2 bases, with 13 bases between the two germline ends. The CDR3 extends over 16 amino acids. CDR3 in DNA: TGTGCCAGCAGTTACGTCGACAGGGACTCCAAAAACATTCAGTACTTC. Amino acids: CASSYVDRDSKNIQYF.

The chain joins TRBV5-6 to TRBJ1-3, with 7 bases aligning to TRBD1. The germline CDR1 and CDR2 sequences are SGHDT and YYEEEE. Germline trimming cut 2 bases from V and 7 bases from J; bases unmatched to any gene: 12. CDR3 length: 16 amino acids. In nucleotides, the CDR3 is TGTGCCAGCAGCTTCCGCGGCAGGGGGATTGGGAACACCATATATTTT. This encodes CASSFRGRGIGNTIYF.

The chain has TRBV27 and TRBJ2-2, with D uncertain. There are 11 residues in the CDR3. The V end lost 6 bases, the J end lost 5 bases, and 4 bases lay between the germline ends. Germline loops: CDR1 MNHEY, CDR2 SMNVEV (reference sequence). The CDR3 protein is CASRTTGELFF. CDR3 DNA sequence: TGTGCCAGCAGAACGACCGGGGAGCTGTTTTTT.

The chain links TRBV19 to TRBJ2-7, with TRBD1 matching 11 bases. Per germline, CDR1 LNHDA and CDR2 SQIVND (reference sequence). The CDR3 runs 16 residues. J was trimmed by 3 bases and V by 5 bases; bases with no gene match: 9. The CDR3 reads CASSRGTGTGGYEQYF. Written as DNA, the CDR3 is TGTGCCAGTAGTCGAGGAACCGGGACAGGGGGCTACGAGCAGTACTTC.

This clone was observed a few times. V is TRBV3-1 (or the pseudogene TRBV3-2) and J is TRBJ2-7; D perhaps matches TRBD2 (5 bases). Trimming stripped 3 bases from V and 7 bases from J, with 13 bases between. CDR1 and CDR2 from the germline V gene are LGHDT and YNNKEL (reference sequence). The CDR3 is 13 residues long. The CDR3 DNA reads as TGTGCCAGCAGCCATGACTCGTCGGGGGAGCAGTACTTC. It is translated as CASSHDSSGEQYF.

The rearrangement joins TRBV10-3 to TRBJ1-1, with D tentatively TRBD1 (5 bases). The CDR3 length is 12 residues. Trimming pared 6 bases from V and 7 bases from J, leaving 12 bases between. The germline V gene encodes CDR1 ENHRY and CDR2 SYGVKD. The CDR3 is CAIRGAGSEAFF. The CDR3 bases are TGTGCCATCAGAGGGGCGGGGAGTGAAGCTTTCTTT.

This clone was observed a single time. The chain is built from TRBV11-3 and TRBJ2-2; 7 nucleotides match TRBD2. There are 15 residues in the CDR3. V was clipped by 0 bases and J by 4 bases; unmatched bases: 2. The V gene's germline CDR1 is SGHNT and CDR2 YENEEA. CDR3 in amino acids: CASSLESGATGELFF. The CDR3 DNA sequence: TGTGCCAGCAGCTTAGAGAGCGGGGCCACCGGGGAGCTGTTTTTT.

The chain links TRBV28 to TRBJ2-7, with TRBD1 identical over 10 bases. Germline V gene sequence: CDR1 MDHEN, CDR2 SYDVKM. The V gene end was trimmed by 3 bases and the J gene end by 5 bases; junction bases not matched to a gene: 7. This CDR3 spans 15 amino acids. This CDR3 reads CASSFPRQGAHEQYF. CDR3 nucleotides: TGTGCCAGCAGTTTTCCTCGACAGGGGGCACACGAGCAGTACTTC.

The rearrangement links TRBV11-2 to TRBJ1-6; 7 positions match TRBD1. CDR1 SGHAT and CDR2 FQNNGV come from the germline V gene. The CDR3 consists of 17 residues. Germline trimming cut 2 bases from V and 7 bases from J; bases unmatched to any gene: 11. This CDR3 reads CASSLRAGGGANSPLHF. CDR3 sequence (DNA): TGTGCCAGCAGCTTAAGAGCGGGAGGGGGCGCGAATTCACCCCTCCACTTT.

This clone was recorded once. The rearrangement links TRBV9 to TRBJ2-2; TRBD2 is a possible D gene (5 bases). The V gene's germline CDR1 is SGDLS and CDR2 YYNGEE. The CDR3 consists of 14 residues. V shed 6 bases and J shed 0 bases, with 9 bases lying between them. CDR3 nucleotide sequence: TGTGCCAGCACCCGGGGTTCGAACACCGGGGAGCTGTTTTTT. Translating it yields CASTRGSNTGELFF.

The chain carries TRBV19 and TRBJ1-5; perhaps TRBD1 as D (6 bases). There are 15 residues in the CDR3. CDR1 and CDR2 (germline): LNHDA, SQIVND (reference sequence). V dropped 3 bases and J dropped 5 bases, with 14 bases sitting between them. CDR3 in amino acids: CASSILGASDQPQHF. CDR3 coding DNA: TGTGCCAGTAGTATCCTGGGGGCTTCAGATCAGCCCCAGCATTTT.